These 30 T cell receptor beta chains were sequenced from one sample in a study of identical twins. TCRdb reanalysed the 5' RACE reads using MiXCR and keeps one entry per CDR3 protein. The sample includes roughly 750,000 distinct CDR3 sequences, around 20% of them seen just once. The same data also went into a second study, on T cells expressing NK-cell markers.

Source material: PBMCs. The source is a woman in her late teens or twenties in good health.

The V call is TRBV20-1, the J call TRBJ2-3, with D possibly being TRBD1 (5 bases). V was clipped by 6 bases and J by 4 bases, with 20 bases between them. The CDR3 contains 15 residues. Looked up from germline, CDR1 is DFQATT and CDR2 is SNEGSKA (reference sequence). CDR3 DNA sequence: TGCAGTGCCGACCGAGACAGATTTCCCCCAGATACGCAGTATTTT. It yields the protein CSADRDRFPPDTQYF.

This clonotype showed up just a few times. The genes are TRBV30 and TRBJ2-7; D perhaps matches TRBD2 (6 bases). The CDR3 has 13 amino acids. Trimming cost V 3 bases and J 6 bases, with 15 bases left between them. In germline, CDR1 is GTSNPN, CDR2 SVGIG (reference sequence). CDR3 bases: TGTGCCTGGAGGTGGGGCCAAGCGGGCGAGCAGTACTTC. It yields the protein CAWRWGQAGEQYF.

Only one count was recorded for this clonotype. The V call is TRBV15, the J call TRBJ2-3; D ambiguous. The ends were cut back, 0 bases at V and 0 bases at J, with 10 bases in the middle. Looked up from germline, CDR1 is LNHNV and CDR2 is YYDKDF (reference sequence). The length of the CDR3 is 16 residues. The CDR3: CATSRDGGASTDTQYF. The DNA for the CDR3 is TGTGCCACCAGCAGAGATGGCGGAGCTAGCACAGATACGCAGTATTTT.

In its sample, this clonotype was seen a few times. The rearrangement joins TRBV20-1 to TRBJ1-6, with 9 bases fitting TRBD1. Germline values: CDR1 DFQATT, CDR2 SNEGSKA (reference sequence). V lost 4 bases, J lost 18 bases, and 13 bases stayed unmatched. The CDR3 consists of 13 residues. This chain's CDR3 is CSAITGTGRYDHF. CDR3 coding DNA: TGCAGTGCTATCACCGGGACAGGGCGGTACGACCACTTT.

V gene TRBV7-9 combines with J gene TRBJ2-3; 9 bases agree with TRBD2. CDR3 length: 17 residues. After removal of 8 bases from V and 0 bases from J, the junction contained 12 bases not matched to a gene. Germline-derived CDR1 and CDR2 are SEHNR and FQNEAQ (reference sequence). CDR3 DNA sequence: TGTGCCAGCGCGAGGCTAGCGGGGTTATCTAGCACAGATACGCAGTATTTT. It yields the protein CASARLAGLSSTDTQYF. Full variable domain (outside the CDR3, taken from reference TRBV7-9 and TRBJ2-3): DTGVSQNPRHKITKRGQNVTFRCDPISEHNRLYWYRQTLGQGPEFLTYFQNEAQLEKSRLLSDRFSAERPKGSFSTLEIQRTEQGDSAMYLCASARLAGLSSTDTQYFGPGTRLTVL.

The J gene is TRBJ1-1, the V gene TRBV6-1, with a weak D call TRBD1 (6 bases). CDR3 length equals 16 residues. Germline V gene data show CDR1 as MNHNS and CDR2 as SASEGT. V lost 5 bases and J lost 4, with 20 bases in between. The CDR3 DNA reads as TGTGCCAGCAGTCCCATATACTACAGGGAAGGCACTGAAGCTTTCTTT. It specifies CASSPIYYREGTEAFF.

This clonotype has just a few counts. This chain uses TRBV7-8 with TRBJ2-7; TRBD1 aligns across 7 bases. The J segment lost 0 bases and the V segment lost 7 bases, leaving 6 bases of the junction unmatched. This CDR3 spans 14 amino acids. Germline V gives CDR1 SGHVS, CDR2 FQNEAQ. CDR3 sequence (DNA): TGTGCCAGCACCCCCGGGACAGCCTCCTACGAGCAGTACTTC. This encodes CASTPGTASYEQYF.

This clonotype was observed a few times. The rearrangement joins TRBV12-3 or TRBV12-4 to TRBJ1-2; the match to TRBD1 covers 7 bases. This CDR3 has 13 residues. Trimming at V came to 5 bases and at J to 4 bases, leaving 4 bases not matched to a gene. The CDR3 coding sequence is TGTGCCAGCAGTAGGGACAGACTCTATGGCTACACCTTC. The encoded protein is CASSRDRLYGYTF.

The V call is TRBV27, the J call TRBJ1-1, with a weak D call TRBD1 (6 bases). The germline gives CDR1 MNHEY, CDR2 SMNVEV (reference sequence). The CDR3 has 18 residues. With 1 base removed from V and 1 base from J, the gap between germline ends came to 19 bases. CDR3: CASSLLPRGARGNTEAFF. CDR3 nucleotides: TGTGCCAGCAGTTTATTACCCCGGGGGGCAAGGGGGAACACTGAAGCTTTCTTT.

This clonotype was detected only a few times. V and J are TRBV12-3 or TRBV12-4 and TRBJ2-1; 8 positions agree with TRBD2. The CDR3 extends over 13 amino acids. With V trimmed by 2 bases and J by 15 bases, 9 bases remained unmatched. In DNA form, the CDR3 reads TGTGCCAGCAGTTTATACCCGGGGGGGGGAATGTTCTTC. It yields the protein CASSLYPGGGMFF.

The V call is TRBV7-9, the J call TRBJ2-1, with TRBD2 identical over 14 bases. The CDR3 is 17 residues long. Losses at the gene ends were 4 bases for V and 2 bases for J; bases not matched to a gene: 4. The germline gives CDR1 SEHNR, CDR2 FQNEAQ (reference sequence). The CDR3 loop reads CASSSTSGRATYNEQFF. CDR3 bases: TGTGCCAGCAGCTCGACTAGCGGGAGGGCCACCTACAATGAGCAGTTCTTC.

There are many counts of this clonotype. The rearrangement uses TRBV29-1 and TRBJ1-2; the D gene is possibly TRBD1 (5 bases). The V gene lost 4 bases and the J gene lost 5 bases, with 11 bases spanning the gap. Germline loops: CDR1 SQVTM, CDR2 ANQGSEA. The CDR3 has 12 amino acids. CDR3 region: CSVGEGRYGYTF. In DNA, the CDR3 is TGCAGCGTTGGAGAGGGACGGTATGGCTACACCTTC. Complete variable domain (other parts from reference TRBV29-1 and TRBJ1-2): SAVISQKPSRDICQRGTSLTIQCQVDSQVTMMFWYRQQPGQSLTLIATANQGSEATYESGFVIDKFPISRPNLTFSTLTVSNMSPEDSSIYLCSVGEGRYGYTFGSGTRLTVV.

This clonotype came up a few times. The V call is TRBV20-1, the J call TRBJ2-5; 7 nucleotides agree with TRBD2. CDR3 size: 15 residues. Trimming at V came to 5 bases and at J to 5 bases, leaving 14 bases not matched to a gene. Per the germline V gene, CDR1 is DFQATT and CDR2 is SNEGSKA (reference sequence). DNA for the CDR3: TGCAGTGCTCGGATTTTGGCTAGCGGTCGGGAGACCCAGTACTTC. This translates into CSARILASGRETQYF.

This clonotype was seen ten or more times. The chain recombines TRBV9 with TRBJ2-7; D is ambiguous. V was clipped by 0 bases and J by 7 bases, with 17 bases between them. Germline assignment: CDR1 SGDLS and CDR2 YYNGEE. There are 15 residues in the CDR3. The CDR3 DNA sequence: TGTGCCAGCAGCGTAGGGCCAACCGACACATTAGAGCAGTACTTC. It codes for CASSVGPTDTLEQYF.

This clonotype was seen more than once but under ten times. V is TRBV6-1 and J is TRBJ2-7, with 9 positions matching TRBD2. The CDR3 is 14 residues long. Germline CDR1 and CDR2: MNHNS and SASEGT. With V trimmed by 0 bases and J by 3 bases, 0 bases remained unmatched. The CDR3 here is CASSEALAGYEQYF. The CDR3 DNA is TGTGCCAGCAGTGAAGCACTAGCGGGCTACGAGCAGTACTTC.

The chain links TRBV7-3 to TRBJ2-3, with TRBD1 matching over 8 bases. The J segment lost 1 base and the V segment lost 5 bases, leaving 5 bases of the junction unmatched. Germline values: CDR1 SGHTA, CDR2 FQGTGA. There are 15 residues in the CDR3. The CDR3 here is CASSPRQGRTDTQYF. The CDR3 nucleotides are TGTGCCAGCAGCCCTAGACAGGGGCGCACAGATACGCAGTATTTT.

In its sample, this clonotype was seen many times. This chain links TRBV2 with TRBJ2-1; no clear D. V was shortened by 3 bases and J by 0 bases, with 9 bases between the two germline ends. The CDR3 spans 15 residues. CDR1 and CDR2 (germline): SNHLY, FYNNEI. The CDR3 nucleotides read TGTGCCAGCAGTGATCGGCATAACTCCTACAATGAGCAGTTCTTC. Amino acids: CASSDRHNSYNEQFF.

The chain has TRBV4-1 and TRBJ2-1, with D possibly TRBD2 on 6 matching bases. V lost 5 bases to trimming and J lost 4 bases, with 21 bases between them. The length of the CDR3 is 17 residues. The germline CDR1 and CDR2 sequences are MGHRA and YSYEKL. As DNA, the CDR3 is TGCGCCAGCAGCTCAATCAGACCGGGACTCGGGTACAATGAGCAGTTCTTC. It translates to CASSSIRPGLGYNEQFF.

This chain joins TRBV7-9 and TRBJ2-2; 9 bases align to TRBD1. Germline values: CDR1 SEHNR, CDR2 FQNEAQ (reference sequence). The CDR3 sequence is 16 residues long. The trim removed 5 bases at V and 1 base at J, leaving 5 bases unmatched. This CDR3 reads CASSRSGQGNTGELFF. The CDR3 DNA reads TGTGCCAGCAGCAGGTCGGGACAGGGGAACACCGGGGAGCTGTTTTTT.

The rearrangement uses TRBV12-3 or TRBV12-4 and TRBJ2-7, with D unresolved. This CDR3 has 15 amino acids. The V end lost 2 bases, the J end lost 2 bases, and 13 bases lay between the germline ends. CDR3 residues: CASSLRMGRAYEQYF. In DNA, the CDR3 is TGTGCCAGCAGTTTACGTATGGGTAGGGCCTACGAGCAGTACTTC.

This clonotype has a count of ten or more. The gene calls are TRBV7-2 and TRBJ1-6; D is ambiguous. The germline V and J ends were trimmed by 5 bases and 7 bases, with 12 bases remaining between them. Germline loops: CDR1 SGHTA, CDR2 FQGNSA. The CDR3 extends over 14 amino acids. The CDR3 sequence: CASSTRLGNSPLHF. DNA for the CDR3: TGTGCCAGCAGCACCCGGCTGGGGAATTCACCCCTCCACTTT.

The chain links TRBV29-1 to TRBJ2-7; maybe TRBD2 (5 bases). V lost 4 bases and J 4 bases, leaving 14 bases between the germline ends. Germline V gives CDR1 SQVTM, CDR2 ANQGSEA. The CDR3 length is 13 residues. CDR3 sequence reads: CSVGLSYGYEQYF. CDR3 bases: TGCAGCGTTGGACTATCATACGGTTACGAGCAGTACTTC.

J is TRBJ2-1 and V is TRBV10-1; 7 bases are a match to TRBD1. The germline gives CDR1 WNHNN, CDR2 SYGVQD (reference sequence). V lost 0 bases and J lost 6; bases outside the gene matches: 8. The CDR3 extends over 16 amino acids. In DNA, the CDR3 is TGCGCCAGCAGTGAGTCCCAGGGGGTCGGAGGCAATGAGCAGTTCTTC. Amino acid sequence: CASSESQGVGGNEQFF.

There are many counts of this clonotype. The J gene is TRBJ2-1, the V gene TRBV12-3 or TRBV12-4; D might be TRBD2 (5 bases). CDR3 length: 15 amino acids. The V gene lost 9 bases and the J gene lost 8 bases, with 23 bases spanning the gap. This chain's CDR3 is CASYAPSSGRDEQFF. Here the CDR3 DNA reads TGTGCCAGTTATGCTCCTAGCTCCGGCCGGGATGAGCAGTTCTTC.

This clonotype has more than one count but fewer than ten. This chain connects TRBV10-3 to TRBJ2-1; the D is unclear. Deletions cut 6 bases from V and 7 bases from J, with 10 bases between. The CDR3 is made up of 12 amino acids. Germline CDR1 reads ENHRY; CDR2 reads SYGVKD. This CDR3 reads CAISSVWNEQFF. CDR3 coding DNA: TGTGCCATCAGCTCCGTTTGGAATGAGCAGTTCTTC.

The chain links TRBV6-4 to TRBJ2-1, with 12 bases matching TRBD1. The V and J ends lost 4 bases and 11 bases, in that order; junction bases with no gene match: 6. CDR1 and CDR2 from the germline V gene are MRHNA and SNTAGT. The CDR3 is 14 amino acids. The CDR3 DNA reads TGTGCCAGCAGTGCGGGACAGGGGGCGAGTCAGCAGTTCTTC. This encodes CASSAGQGASQQFF.

This clonotype was detected a few times. The rearrangement links TRBV20-1 to TRBJ2-2, with TRBD2 matching 8 bases. The CDR3 extends over 15 amino acids. The J segment lost 4 bases and the V segment lost 0 bases, leaving 4 bases of the junction unmatched. Germline CDR1 and CDR2: DFQATT and SNEGSKA (reference sequence). Here the CDR3 reads CSARDSGSVTGELFF. CDR3 nucleotides: TGCAGTGCTAGAGACAGCGGGAGCGTCACCGGGGAGCTGTTTTTT.

This clonotype was recorded a few times. The J gene is TRBJ2-5, the V gene TRBV29-1; TRBD1 agrees at 9 bases. CDR3 length: 14 amino acids. The J segment lost 2 bases and the V segment lost 4 bases, leaving 5 bases of the junction unmatched. Germline V gene data show CDR1 as SQVTM and CDR2 as ANQGSEA. CDR3 bases: TGCAGCGTTGCCCTCGGGACAGGGCAAGAGACCCAGTACTTC. Residues: CSVALGTGQETQYF.

The chain employs TRBV27 and TRBJ2-7, with 11 bases fitting TRBD2. The junction had 6 bases not matched to a gene; V was cut back by 6 bases and J by 2 bases. The CDR3 is made up of 15 amino acids. Per the germline V gene, CDR1 is MNHEY and CDR2 is SMNVEV (reference sequence). This CDR3 is CASREMTSGTYEQYF. The CDR3 DNA reads as TGTGCCAGCAGAGAGATGACTAGCGGGACCTACGAGCAGTACTTC.

The chain has TRBV20-1 and TRBJ2-2; possible D gene TRBD2, 5 bases. The CDR3 length is 11 residues. V shed 8 bases and J shed 7 bases, with 11 bases lying between them. Germline V gives CDR1 DFQATT, CDR2 SNEGSKA (reference sequence). CDR3 loop: CSTSRGGELFF. The CDR3 region has the DNA TGCAGTACCTCTCGGGGCGGGGAGCTGTTTTTT.